The present TCR beta chain was sequenced within a study of T-cell memory formation after mild COVID-19. Study-wide points: Unconfirmed was the SARS-CoV-2 specificity of second-wave clones that peaked on day 37.

This clonotype was seen a handful of times. The antigen remains unidentified. CDR3 size: 10 residues. The germline gives CDR1 LNHDA, CDR2 SQIVND (reference sequence). The germline V and J ends were trimmed by 5 bases and 8 bases, with 6 bases remaining between them. The TCR alpha and TCR beta cDNA libraries, bearing sample barcodes and UMIs, were generated by 5'RACE using constant-segment primers. TCRdb ran MiXCR on the 5' RACE reads and lists one entry per CDR3 protein. The sample consists of around 200,000 distinct CDR3 sequences, roughly a tenth of them appearing once. This chain uses TRBV19 with TRBJ1-1; no definite D call. Source material: PBMCs or a T cell subset sorted from them (not recorded which). This receptor was taken from a man aged 18 to 29 who had mild COVID-19 (a few samples of this study predate the infection). Cell type and time point are not known. CDR3 in DNA: TGTGCCAGTAGTGGACCAGAAGCTTTCTTT. This sequence encodes CASSGPEAFF. The full variable domain, completed using reference TRBV19 and TRBJ1-1, is DGGITQSPKYLFRKEGQNVTLSCEQNLNHDAMYWYRQDPGQGLRLIYYSQIVNDFQKGDIAEGYSVSREKKESFPLTVTSAQKNPTAFYLCASSGPEAFFGQGTRLTVV.